This T cell receptor (beta chain) was profiled in a study of cytomegalovirus exposure and HLA in healthy donors. From germline, CDR1 is SGHRS and CDR2 YFSETQ. The CDR3 extends over 13 amino acids. V was cut by 3 bases and J by 3 bases, with 10 bases left in between. About this clone itself: As yet, its antigen is unknown.

A multiplex PCR was run with 60 Vbeta primers and 13 Jbeta primers. The repertoire was sequenced with immunoSEQ multiplex PCR; TCRdb's copy has only in-frame clones and lacks some. The data show 160,000 or so clones, roughly 80% seen once. Study results and caveats: HLA alleles were associated with around 17,000 TCR beta sequences in a later analysis at 0.05 false discovery rate.

This chain links TRBV5-1 with TRBJ2-7, with D maybe TRBD1 (6 bases). This sequence originates from a man aged 25 to 40 in good health and CMV-seropositive. Sequencing was done on a sample of PBMCs. Here the CDR3 reads CASSWDTDYEQYF. Written as DNA, the CDR3 is TGCGCCAGCAGCTGGGACACCGACTACGAGCAGTACTTC.